The entry below gives a single T cell receptor beta chain sequence along with its context. These data belong to a study of early T cells in non-severe SARS-CoV-2 infection. Individual cDNA molecules carried attached unique molecular identifiers. TCRdb processed the 5' RACE reads anew with MiXCR; each CDR3 protein has one entry. The sample has around 57,000 distinct CDR3 sequences, 5.5% to 7% seen once; the top ten hold less than 3.5%. V was clipped by 3 bases and J by 7 bases, with 17 bases between them. CDR1 is SGHRS and CDR2 is YFSETQ in the germline V gene. The CDR3 has 15 residues. The chain uses TRBV5-1 and TRBJ2-1; D could derive from TRBD1 or TRBD2 (5 bases each). The receptor comes from an adult who was a healthcare worker with PCR-confirmed SARS-CoV-2 infection or an uninfected control (not recorded which). The sequences come from whole blood, collected at baseline. The CDR3 bases are TGCGCCAGCAGCTCCTCGGGGCAGGGAATGAATGAGCAGTTCTTC. Its protein product is CASSSSGQGMNEQFF.